The sample holds a few counts of the clone carrying this T cell receptor beta chain. The target antigen is unknown. The sample is drawn from a study of T-cell memory formation after mild COVID-19. Findings of the study overall: Certain responding clones were present in pre-infection memory, suggesting participation of cross-reactive memory. Contracting clones, day 15 to 85, had balanced CD4/CD8, and later expanders favored CD4+.

The CDR3 covers 14 residues. Germline-derived CDR1 and CDR2 are ENHRY and SYGVKD. V shed 5 bases and J shed 3 bases, with 13 bases lying between them. TCR alpha and TCR beta cDNA libraries with sample barcodes and UMIs came from 5'RACE using constant-segment primers. TCRdb processed the 5' RACE reads anew with MiXCR; each CDR3 protein has one entry. This table holds approximately 290,000 distinct CDR3 sequences, less than 20% found once. The specimen was PBMCs or a T cell subset sorted from them (not recorded which). The receptor comes from a man between 18 and 35 years old who had mild COVID-19 (a few samples of this study predate the infection). Cell type and time point are not known. The rearrangement uses TRBV10-3 and TRBJ2-5, with D perhaps TRBD2 (7 bases). The DNA for the CDR3 is TGTGCCATCAGTTGGGGCGGGGGCAAAGAGACCCAGTACTTC. Its protein is CAISWGGGKETQYF.